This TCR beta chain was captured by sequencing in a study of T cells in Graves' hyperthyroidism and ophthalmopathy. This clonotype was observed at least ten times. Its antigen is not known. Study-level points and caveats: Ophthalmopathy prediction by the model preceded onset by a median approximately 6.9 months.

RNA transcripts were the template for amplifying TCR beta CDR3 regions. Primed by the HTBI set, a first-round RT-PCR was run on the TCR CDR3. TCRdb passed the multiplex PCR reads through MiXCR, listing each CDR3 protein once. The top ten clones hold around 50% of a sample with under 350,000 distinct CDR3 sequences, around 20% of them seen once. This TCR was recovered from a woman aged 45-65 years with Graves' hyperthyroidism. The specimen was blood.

The CDR3 sequence is CASTSVSEQYF. Written as DNA, the CDR3 is TGTGCCAGCACTTCGGTGAGCGAGCAGTACTTC. The rearrangement uses TRBV2 and TRBJ2-7, with D unresolved. The CDR3 has 11 amino acids. Trimming stripped 7 bases from V and 6 bases from J, with 10 bases between. In germline, CDR1 is SNHLY, CDR2 FYNNEI. Full variable domain (remainder filled in from reference TRBV2 and TRBJ2-7): EPEVTQTPSHQVTQMGQEVILRCVPISNHLYFYWYRQILGQKVEFLVSFYNNEISEKSEIFDDQFSVERPDGSNFTLKIRSTKLEDSAMYFCASTSVSEQYFGPGTRLTVT.